A single sample gave rise to the 11 T cell receptor beta chains below, sequenced in a study of CD8 T cells in ankylosing spondylitis. MiXCR, run by TCRdb on the 5' RACE reads, gives a single entry per CDR3 protein. The repertoire consists of some 120,000 distinct CDR3 sequences, with approximately 14% occurring once and the leading ten covering around 3%. Sequenced sample: blood, either unsorted or a sorted T cell fraction (not recorded which). These receptors all come from a female donor with ankylosing spondylitis or in good health (not recorded which).

Ten or more counts support this clonotype. The chain uses TRBV12-3 or TRBV12-4 and TRBJ1-4, with no clear D. The CDR3 sequence is 11 residues long. Trimming removed 8 bases at V and 6 bases at J, with 7 bases between. CDR3 sequence reads: CASGWDEKLFF. CDR3 nucleotide sequence: TGTGCCAGCGGATGGGATGAAAAACTGTTTTTT.

This clonotype was recorded many times. The gene calls are TRBV5-1 and TRBJ2-2; D not resolved. Per the germline V gene, CDR1 is SGHRS and CDR2 is YFSETQ. The CDR3 loop spans 13 amino acids. V gave up 0 bases and J gave up 7 bases, with 7 bases separating them. CDR3 DNA sequence: TGCGCCAGCAGCTTGGACCTTGGCGGGGAGCTGTTTTTT. Translated: CASSLDLGGELFF.

V gene TRBV5-1 combines with J gene TRBJ2-7; D is possibly TRBD1 or TRBD2 (5 bases each). The V end was cut by 0 bases, the J end by 2 bases, with 9 bases between. The CDR3 consists of 14 residues. CDR1 and CDR2 from the germline V gene are SGHRS and YFSETQ. CDR3 amino acids: CASSLEGTTYEQYF. Written as DNA, the CDR3 is TGCGCCAGCAGCTTGGAGGGGACCACCTACGAGCAGTACTTC.

This clonotype was seen ten or more times. This rearrangement joins TRBV27 to TRBJ1-2, with a tentative D call TRBD1 (6 bases). CDR1 is MNHEY and CDR2 is SMNVEV in the germline V gene (reference sequence). The CDR3 sequence is 14 residues long. V was shortened by 3 bases and J by 4 bases, with 12 bases between the two germline ends. CDR3 nucleotides: TGTGCCAGCAGTTTTGCCAGGGGACCCTATGGCTACACCTTC. Its translation is CASSFARGPYGYTF.

This clonotype was counted a few times. The J gene is TRBJ1-1, the V gene TRBV9; D is ambiguous. V lost 5 bases to trimming and J lost 7 bases, with 9 bases between them. Germline-derived CDR1 and CDR2 are SGDLS and YYNGEE. The CDR3 covers 11 residues. The CDR3 nucleotides read TGTGCCAGCAGGGCTTCAGGTGAAGCTTTCTTT. Protein product: CASRASGEAFF.

This clonotype was observed at least ten times. The chain links TRBV20-1 to TRBJ1-6; D gene uncertain. Per germline, CDR1 DFQATT and CDR2 SNEGSKA (reference sequence). V gave up 2 bases and J gave up 9 bases, with 14 bases separating them. The CDR3 is 14 residues long. CDR3 DNA sequence: TGCAGTGCTAGAAGTCGGCCAGCGGGTTCACCCCTCCACTTT. Translated: CSARSRPAGSPLHF.

This clonotype was found a few times. The chain combines TRBV15 with TRBJ1-2, with D tentatively TRBD1 (6 bases). This CDR3 spans 14 amino acids. Germline V gene data show CDR1 as LNHNV and CDR2 as YYDKDF (reference sequence). Trimming shortened V by 4 bases and J by 6 bases, and 15 bases separated the two germline ends. The CDR3 bases are TGTGCCACCAGCAAAGACGGGACAAAAGATGGCTACACCTTC. Protein: CATSKDGTKDGYTF. Variable domain in full (rest from reference TRBV15 and TRBJ1-2): DAMVIQNPRYQVTQFGKPVTLSCSQTLNHNVMYWYQQKSSQAPKLLFHYYDKDFNNEADTPDNFQSRRPNTSFCFLDIRSPGLGDTAMYLCATSKDGTKDGYTFGSGTRLTVV.

The chain combines TRBV20-1 with TRBJ2-3; D ambiguous. The CDR3 covers 16 residues. CDR1 is DFQATT, CDR2 SNEGSKA, per germline (reference sequence). V was shortened by 1 base and J by 3 bases, with 17 bases between the two germline ends. CDR3 loop: CSARVPRLGSTDTQYF. In DNA, the CDR3 is TGCAGTGCTAGAGTCCCCCGTTTAGGGTCGACAGATACGCAGTATTTT.

The CDR3 coding sequence is TGTGCCAGCAGCGACCGGGACAGTAAGGCTGAAAAACTGTTTTTT. Its protein product is CASSDRDSKAEKLFF. This rearrangement joins TRBV7-2 to TRBJ1-4, with 7 bases matching TRBD1. The V segment lost 5 bases and the J segment 7 bases; nucleotides outside the gene matches: 10. The CDR3 runs to 15 residues. Germline V gene sequence: CDR1 SGHTA, CDR2 FQGNSA.

There are many counts of this clonotype. This chain uses TRBV20-1 with TRBJ2-3; no clear D. The CDR3 loop spans 16 amino acids. CDR1 and CDR2 from the germline V gene are DFQATT and SNEGSKA (reference sequence). V gave up 0 bases and J gave up 5 bases, with 18 bases separating them. This CDR3 reads CSARDRYLGRIDTQYF. CDR3 nucleotide sequence: TGCAGTGCTAGAGATAGATACTTGGGAAGAATAGATACGCAGTATTTT.

The chain carries TRBV27 and TRBJ2-1; TRBD1 matches at 9 bases. The CDR3 sequence is 13 residues long. The V gene's germline CDR1 is MNHEY and CDR2 SMNVEV (reference sequence). V was pared by 6 bases and J by 10 bases, with 7 bases of the junction left unmatched. The chain's CDR3 is CASSRDRAREQFF. The CDR3 region has the DNA TGTGCCAGCAGCCGGGACAGGGCTCGGGAGCAGTTCTTC.